Below, 30 T cell receptor beta chains from the same sample are listed, as sequenced in a study of cytomegalovirus exposure and HLA in healthy donors. Only in-frame clones appear in the TCRdb table, and some are missing; sequencing was by immunoSEQ multiplex PCR. The sample carries around 300,000 clones, approximately 91% recorded once. The material sequenced was PBMCs. These receptors came from a young man in good health and CMV-seronegative.

J is TRBJ2-3 and V is TRBV7-9; D is possibly TRBD1 (5 bases). Trimming took 3 bases from V and 2 from J, leaving 9 bases between them. Germline V gene lookup returns CDR1 SEHNR and CDR2 FQNEAQ (reference sequence). The CDR3 loop spans 14 amino acids. CDR3 DNA: TGTGCCAGCAGCTTTCAGGGAAACACAGATACGCAGTATTTT. Protein: CASSFQGNTDTQYF.

This CDR3 reads CASRGTPNTGELFF. CDR3 sequence (DNA): TGTGCCAGCAGGGGGACACCGAACACCGGGGAGCTGTTTTTT. The gene calls are TRBV14 and TRBJ2-2; the D gene is possibly TRBD1 (6 bases). V was clipped by 6 bases and J by 0 bases, with 8 bases between them. The CDR3 totals 14 residues. Germline-derived CDR1 and CDR2 are SGHDN and FVKESK.

V is TRBV7-8 and J is TRBJ2-7; TRBD1 might be the D (6 bases). Deletions cut 0 bases from V and 0 bases from J, with 15 bases between. CDR3 length: 17 amino acids. Germline-derived CDR1 and CDR2 are SGHVS and FQNEAQ. The CDR3 bases are TGTGCCAGCAGCTTAGCTATGTATTGGGACAACTCCTACGAGCAGTACTTC. It translates to CASSLAMYWDNSYEQYF.

This clone has more than one count but fewer than ten. The chain employs TRBV13 and TRBJ2-3; tentative D call: TRBD1 (5 bases). The CDR3 has 12 amino acids. Trimming took off 2 bases at V and 5 bases at J, with 5 bases between the two ends. Germline CDR1 and CDR2: PRHDT and FYEKMQ (reference sequence). The CDR3 loop is CASSLRGDTQYF. The CDR3, as DNA: TGTGCCAGCAGCTTAAGGGGAGATACGCAGTATTTT.

V usage is TRBV18 and J usage is TRBJ2-4, with 8 bases identical to TRBD1. J gave up 3 bases and V 3 bases, and 7 bases lay outside the gene matches. Germline CDR1 and CDR2: KGHSH and LQKENI. The CDR3 covers 16 residues. The CDR3 loop reads CASSPTGVFGKNIQYF. The CDR3, as DNA: TGTGCCAGCTCACCGACAGGGGTTTTCGGCAAAAACATTCAGTACTTC.

The chain's CDR3 is CASSLQRGYTF. The CDR3 DNA reads as TGTGCCAGCAGCTTACAGCGGGGCTACACCTTC. This chain joins TRBV7-2 and TRBJ1-2, with D unclear. The CDR3 contains 11 residues. Germline V lookup: CDR1 SGHTA, CDR2 FQGNSA. The ends were cut back, 2 bases at V and 8 bases at J, with 6 bases in the middle.

This clone was observed once. The chain links TRBV9 to TRBJ2-5, with D possibly TRBD2 on 6 matching bases. The CDR3 has 15 residues. Germline CDR1 reads SGDLS; CDR2 reads YYNGEE. The V gene lost 0 bases and the J gene lost 3 bases, with 12 bases spanning the gap. CDR3: CASSVGWGVKETQYF. As DNA, the CDR3 is TGTGCCAGCAGCGTAGGTTGGGGGGTTAAAGAGACCCAGTACTTC.

With respect to this clone: Other DNA variants within this sample encode the same CDR3. The chain links TRBV19 to TRBJ2-7; D possibly corresponds to TRBD1 (7 bases). V shed 4 bases and J shed 0 bases, with 10 bases lying between them. Germline V gene lookup returns CDR1 LNHDA and CDR2 SQIVND (reference sequence). CDR3 size: 14 residues. This CDR3 is CASSNRGLSYEQYF. The CDR3, as DNA: TGTGCCAGTAGTAACAGGGGACTCTCCTACGAGCAGTACTTC. The entire variable domain, with the rest obtained from reference TRBV19 and TRBJ2-7, is as follows: DGGITQSPKYLFRKEGQNVTLSCEQNLNHDAMYWYRQDPGQGLRLIYYSQIVNDFQKGDIAEGYSVSREKKESFPLTVTSAQKNPTAFYLCASSNRGLSYEQYFGPGTRLTVT.

The chain recombines TRBV18 with TRBJ2-6; 7 bases are a match to TRBD1. V lost 2 bases, J lost 0 bases, and 13 bases stayed unmatched. The CDR3 extends over 20 amino acids. Germline CDR1 is KGHSH and CDR2 is LQKENI. The CDR3 DNA follows: TGTGCCAGCTCACCAAGTTTGAAATCAGGGGGTCCCTCTGGGGCCAACGTCCTGACTTTC. Encoded protein: CASSPSLKSGGPSGANVLTF.

V usage is TRBV27 and J usage is TRBJ2-3; 10 nucleotides align to TRBD2. The germline CDR1 and CDR2 sequences are MNHEY and SMNVEV (reference sequence). Trimming removed 10 bases from V and 2 bases from J; junction bases left unmatched: 9. CDR3 length: 15 amino acids. The CDR3 sequence: CATRWSGGATDTQYF. The CDR3 region has the DNA TGTGCCACCCGATGGAGCGGGGGGGCCACAGATACGCAGTATTTT.

This clone has only one observation. The J gene is TRBJ1-1, the V gene TRBV4-3; 9 bases are a match to TRBD1. V gave up 2 bases and J gave up 6 bases; unmatched junction bases: 13. Germline V gene sequence: CDR1 LGHNA, CDR2 YSLEER. CDR3 length: 17 amino acids. In DNA form, the CDR3 reads TGCGCCAGCAGCCAAAGACTATCGGACAGGGGCAGCGCTGAAGCTTTCTTT. This codes for CASSQRLSDRGSAEAFF.

The chain has TRBV15 and TRBJ2-5, with TRBD2 as a possible D gene (6 bases). This CDR3 region has 13 residues. Trimming left V 6 bases short and J 5 bases short, with 13 bases between. Per germline, CDR1 LNHNV and CDR2 YYDKDF (reference sequence). The CDR3 coding sequence is TGTGCCACCAGGTTCGGCGGGGAGGAGACCCAGTACTTC. Protein: CATRFGGEETQYF.

The chain carries TRBV5-5 and TRBJ2-5; 8 bases line up with TRBD1. The junction had 12 bases not matched to a gene; V was cut back by 4 bases and J by 1 base. This CDR3 is built from 17 residues. Per germline, CDR1 SGHKS and CDR2 YYEKEE (reference sequence). This CDR3 reads CASSPQSGGWGQETQYF. The CDR3 DNA is TGTGCCAGCAGCCCCCAATCAGGGGGCTGGGGCCAAGAGACCCAGTACTTC.

This clone was seen a single time. The chain uses TRBV11-2 and TRBJ1-1; D call uncertain. Germline values: CDR1 SGHAT, CDR2 FQNNGV. The CDR3 has 16 amino acids. The V gene lost 1 base and the J gene lost 5 bases, with 17 bases spanning the gap. CDR3: CASSLVGSGSGTEAFF. CDR3 DNA: TGTGCCAGCAGCTTAGTCGGCAGCGGATCGGGGACTGAAGCTTTCTTT.

The CDR3 sequence is CASRQGGNTIYF. CDR3 in DNA: TGTGCCAGTAGACAGGGTGGAAACACCATATATTTT. The chain joins TRBV2 to TRBJ1-3; 7 bases fit TRBD1. The CDR3 consists of 12 residues. V was clipped by 9 bases and J by 3 bases; unmatched bases: 2. Germline lookup yields CDR1 SNHLY and CDR2 FYNNEI. The full variable domain, with the rest looked up from reference TRBV2 and TRBJ1-3, is EPEVTQTPSHQVTQMGQEVILRCVPISNHLYFYWYRQILGQKVEFLVSFYNNEISEKSEIFDDQFSVERPDGSNFTLKIRSTKLEDSAMYFCASRQGGNTIYFGEGSWLTVV.

The rearrangement links TRBV5-1 to TRBJ2-3; 7 bases match TRBD1. Germline loops: CDR1 SGHRS, CDR2 YFSETQ. V was clipped by 0 bases and J by 5 bases; unmatched bases: 12. The CDR3 is made up of 17 amino acids. CDR3 coding DNA: TGCGCCAGCAGCTTGGATGGCAGGGGGTCCGCACTAGATACGCAGTATTTT. Encoded protein: CASSLDGRGSALDTQYF. The full variable domain, rest sourced from reference TRBV5-1 and TRBJ2-3, is KAGVTQTPRYLIKTRGQQVTLSCSPISGHRSVSWYQQTPGQGLQFLFEYFSETQRNKGNFPGRFSGRQFSNSRSEMNVSTLELGDSALYLCASSLDGRGSALDTQYFGPGTRLTVL.

The chain recombines TRBV2 with TRBJ2-1, with D perhaps matching TRBD1 (6 bases). Trimming took off 5 bases at V and 5 bases at J, with 7 bases between the two ends. Germline values: CDR1 SNHLY, CDR2 FYNNEI. This CDR3 has 12 amino acids. In DNA form, the CDR3 reads TGTGCCAGCAGTCGGGACAACAATGAGCAGTTCTTC. Amino acid sequence: CASSRDNNEQFF. Full variable domain (rest looked up from reference TRBV2 and TRBJ2-1): EPEVTQTPSHQVTQMGQEVILRCVPISNHLYFYWYRQILGQKVEFLVSFYNNEISEKSEIFDDQFSVERPDGSNFTLKIRSTKLEDSAMYFCASSRDNNEQFFGPGTRLTVL.

The V gene is TRBV4-3, the J gene TRBJ2-3; D is ambiguous. The CDR3 runs to 13 residues. V shed 1 base and J shed 7 bases, with 9 bases lying between them. Germline V lookup: CDR1 LGHNA, CDR2 YSLEER. CDR3 sequence: CASSQAPENTQYF. DNA of the CDR3: TGCGCCAGCAGCCAAGCCCCGGAGAATACGCAGTATTTT.

The V gene is TRBV5-6, the J gene TRBJ2-3; tentative D call: TRBD2 (6 bases). The CDR3 has 15 residues. V gave up 4 bases and J gave up 6 bases, with 18 bases separating them. Germline V gene data show CDR1 as SGHDT and CDR2 as YYEEEE. The CDR3 DNA reads as TGTGCCAGCAGCCCTGGAGGGGACCTTCAGGATACGCAGTATTTT. As protein: CASSPGGDLQDTQYF.

The chain uses TRBV5-6 and TRBJ2-1; TRBD2 agrees at 7 bases. V shed 7 bases, J shed 4 bases, and the junction held 11 bases outside the gene matches. This CDR3 is built from 15 residues. Germline V gives CDR1 SGHDT, CDR2 YYEEEE. CDR3 protein: CASFSGRGQYNEQFF. The CDR3 DNA is TGTGCCAGCTTCTCGGGGAGGGGCCAGTACAATGAGCAGTTCTTC.

The rearrangement uses TRBV11-3 and TRBJ2-5, with D possibly being TRBD2 (5 bases). Germline V gene lookup returns CDR1 SGHNT and CDR2 YENEEA. The CDR3 contains 14 residues. Trimming shortened V by 6 bases and J by 4 bases, and 15 bases separated the two germline ends. CDR3 nucleotides: TGTGCCAGCAGTGACGAGCCCCGGGGAGAGACCCAGTACTTC. This codes for CASSDEPRGETQYF.

The rearrangement joins TRBV9 to TRBJ1-5; TRBD1 matches at 8 bases. The CDR3 runs 14 residues. V lost 4 bases and J lost 2; bases outside the gene matches: 2. From germline, CDR1 is SGDLS and CDR2 YYNGEE. The CDR3 loop is CASSPGQGNQPQHF. The CDR3 coding sequence is TGTGCCAGCAGCCCGGGACAGGGCAATCAGCCCCAGCATTTT.

The chain joins TRBV19 to TRBJ2-7; 10 bases align to TRBD1. Germline CDR1 LNHDA, CDR2 SQIVND (reference sequence). The CDR3 consists of 15 residues. Losses at the gene ends were 4 bases for V and 0 bases for J; bases not matched to a gene: 3. CDR3 nucleotide sequence: TGTGCCAGTAGTAACCGGGACAGGGGCTCCTACGAGCAGTACTTC. It translates to CASSNRDRGSYEQYF.

This clone was seen more than once but under ten times. The chain couples TRBV29-1 to TRBJ1-2; 9 nucleotides align to TRBD1. This CDR3 contains 11 residues. CDR1 SQVTM and CDR2 ANQGSEA come from the germline V gene. The ends lost 6 bases at V and 8 bases at J; junction bases unmatched: 4. The CDR3 DNA reads TGCAGCGTGTTACAGGGGGCAGGCTACACCTTC. Translation gives CSVLQGAGYTF.

The V and J genes are TRBV7-2 and TRBJ2-7; 7 bases map to TRBD1. V lost 3 bases to trimming and J lost 4 bases; unmatched junction nucleotides: 0. The CDR3 runs 12 residues. The germline gives CDR1 SGHTA, CDR2 FQGNSA. The CDR3 bases are TGTGCCAGCAGCTTGGGACAGTACGAGCAGTACTTC. It translates to CASSLGQYEQYF.

The chain couples TRBV6-6 to TRBJ1-1; 10 positions match TRBD1. CDR1 is MNHNY and CDR2 is SVGAGI in the germline V gene (reference sequence). The CDR3 extends over 15 amino acids. Trimming at V came to 6 bases and at J to 3 bases, leaving 7 bases not matched to a gene. The CDR3 region is CASRTGTGVDTEAFF. The CDR3 DNA reads as TGTGCCAGCAGAACCGGGACAGGGGTAGACACTGAAGCTTTCTTT.

The chain is built from TRBV27 and TRBJ2-7; 7 bases map to TRBD1. CDR1 MNHEY and CDR2 SMNVEV come from the germline V gene (reference sequence). V shed 6 bases, J shed 5 bases, and the junction held 10 bases outside the gene matches. This CDR3 contains 14 residues. The CDR3 nucleotides are TGTGCCAGCAGAAAGACAGGGAATCTTCACGAGCAGTACTTC. It specifies CASRKTGNLHEQYF.

The sample holds one count of this clone. This sequence joins TRBV2 and TRBJ1-2, with 7 nucleotides matching TRBD1. This CDR3 region has 14 residues. V trimming: 6 bases; J trimming: 6 bases; junction bases outside the gene matches: 10. Germline-derived CDR1 and CDR2 are SNHLY and FYNNEI. CDR3 region: CASSADRARDGYTF. The CDR3 DNA is TGTGCCAGCAGCGCAGACAGGGCGAGGGATGGCTACACCTTC.

In DNA form, the CDR3 reads TGTGCCAGCACCCGGACAGGCAAGAACACTGAAGCTTTCTTT. It translates to CASTRTGKNTEAFF. J is TRBJ1-1 and V is TRBV7-8; TRBD1 agrees at 7 bases. This CDR3 region has 14 residues. CDR1 is SGHVS, CDR2 FQNEAQ, per germline. Trimming removed 7 bases from V and 1 base from J; junction bases left unmatched: 6.

The J gene is TRBJ1-1, the V gene TRBV9, with 8 nucleotides matching TRBD1. The germline V gene encodes CDR1 SGDLS and CDR2 YYNGEE. This CDR3 has 15 amino acids. J was trimmed by 6 bases and V by 0 bases; bases with no gene match: 7. The CDR3 DNA follows: TGTGCCAGCAGCGTAGTGGGACAGGCGGGGCCTGAAGCTTTCTTT. It codes for CASSVVGQAGPEAFF.